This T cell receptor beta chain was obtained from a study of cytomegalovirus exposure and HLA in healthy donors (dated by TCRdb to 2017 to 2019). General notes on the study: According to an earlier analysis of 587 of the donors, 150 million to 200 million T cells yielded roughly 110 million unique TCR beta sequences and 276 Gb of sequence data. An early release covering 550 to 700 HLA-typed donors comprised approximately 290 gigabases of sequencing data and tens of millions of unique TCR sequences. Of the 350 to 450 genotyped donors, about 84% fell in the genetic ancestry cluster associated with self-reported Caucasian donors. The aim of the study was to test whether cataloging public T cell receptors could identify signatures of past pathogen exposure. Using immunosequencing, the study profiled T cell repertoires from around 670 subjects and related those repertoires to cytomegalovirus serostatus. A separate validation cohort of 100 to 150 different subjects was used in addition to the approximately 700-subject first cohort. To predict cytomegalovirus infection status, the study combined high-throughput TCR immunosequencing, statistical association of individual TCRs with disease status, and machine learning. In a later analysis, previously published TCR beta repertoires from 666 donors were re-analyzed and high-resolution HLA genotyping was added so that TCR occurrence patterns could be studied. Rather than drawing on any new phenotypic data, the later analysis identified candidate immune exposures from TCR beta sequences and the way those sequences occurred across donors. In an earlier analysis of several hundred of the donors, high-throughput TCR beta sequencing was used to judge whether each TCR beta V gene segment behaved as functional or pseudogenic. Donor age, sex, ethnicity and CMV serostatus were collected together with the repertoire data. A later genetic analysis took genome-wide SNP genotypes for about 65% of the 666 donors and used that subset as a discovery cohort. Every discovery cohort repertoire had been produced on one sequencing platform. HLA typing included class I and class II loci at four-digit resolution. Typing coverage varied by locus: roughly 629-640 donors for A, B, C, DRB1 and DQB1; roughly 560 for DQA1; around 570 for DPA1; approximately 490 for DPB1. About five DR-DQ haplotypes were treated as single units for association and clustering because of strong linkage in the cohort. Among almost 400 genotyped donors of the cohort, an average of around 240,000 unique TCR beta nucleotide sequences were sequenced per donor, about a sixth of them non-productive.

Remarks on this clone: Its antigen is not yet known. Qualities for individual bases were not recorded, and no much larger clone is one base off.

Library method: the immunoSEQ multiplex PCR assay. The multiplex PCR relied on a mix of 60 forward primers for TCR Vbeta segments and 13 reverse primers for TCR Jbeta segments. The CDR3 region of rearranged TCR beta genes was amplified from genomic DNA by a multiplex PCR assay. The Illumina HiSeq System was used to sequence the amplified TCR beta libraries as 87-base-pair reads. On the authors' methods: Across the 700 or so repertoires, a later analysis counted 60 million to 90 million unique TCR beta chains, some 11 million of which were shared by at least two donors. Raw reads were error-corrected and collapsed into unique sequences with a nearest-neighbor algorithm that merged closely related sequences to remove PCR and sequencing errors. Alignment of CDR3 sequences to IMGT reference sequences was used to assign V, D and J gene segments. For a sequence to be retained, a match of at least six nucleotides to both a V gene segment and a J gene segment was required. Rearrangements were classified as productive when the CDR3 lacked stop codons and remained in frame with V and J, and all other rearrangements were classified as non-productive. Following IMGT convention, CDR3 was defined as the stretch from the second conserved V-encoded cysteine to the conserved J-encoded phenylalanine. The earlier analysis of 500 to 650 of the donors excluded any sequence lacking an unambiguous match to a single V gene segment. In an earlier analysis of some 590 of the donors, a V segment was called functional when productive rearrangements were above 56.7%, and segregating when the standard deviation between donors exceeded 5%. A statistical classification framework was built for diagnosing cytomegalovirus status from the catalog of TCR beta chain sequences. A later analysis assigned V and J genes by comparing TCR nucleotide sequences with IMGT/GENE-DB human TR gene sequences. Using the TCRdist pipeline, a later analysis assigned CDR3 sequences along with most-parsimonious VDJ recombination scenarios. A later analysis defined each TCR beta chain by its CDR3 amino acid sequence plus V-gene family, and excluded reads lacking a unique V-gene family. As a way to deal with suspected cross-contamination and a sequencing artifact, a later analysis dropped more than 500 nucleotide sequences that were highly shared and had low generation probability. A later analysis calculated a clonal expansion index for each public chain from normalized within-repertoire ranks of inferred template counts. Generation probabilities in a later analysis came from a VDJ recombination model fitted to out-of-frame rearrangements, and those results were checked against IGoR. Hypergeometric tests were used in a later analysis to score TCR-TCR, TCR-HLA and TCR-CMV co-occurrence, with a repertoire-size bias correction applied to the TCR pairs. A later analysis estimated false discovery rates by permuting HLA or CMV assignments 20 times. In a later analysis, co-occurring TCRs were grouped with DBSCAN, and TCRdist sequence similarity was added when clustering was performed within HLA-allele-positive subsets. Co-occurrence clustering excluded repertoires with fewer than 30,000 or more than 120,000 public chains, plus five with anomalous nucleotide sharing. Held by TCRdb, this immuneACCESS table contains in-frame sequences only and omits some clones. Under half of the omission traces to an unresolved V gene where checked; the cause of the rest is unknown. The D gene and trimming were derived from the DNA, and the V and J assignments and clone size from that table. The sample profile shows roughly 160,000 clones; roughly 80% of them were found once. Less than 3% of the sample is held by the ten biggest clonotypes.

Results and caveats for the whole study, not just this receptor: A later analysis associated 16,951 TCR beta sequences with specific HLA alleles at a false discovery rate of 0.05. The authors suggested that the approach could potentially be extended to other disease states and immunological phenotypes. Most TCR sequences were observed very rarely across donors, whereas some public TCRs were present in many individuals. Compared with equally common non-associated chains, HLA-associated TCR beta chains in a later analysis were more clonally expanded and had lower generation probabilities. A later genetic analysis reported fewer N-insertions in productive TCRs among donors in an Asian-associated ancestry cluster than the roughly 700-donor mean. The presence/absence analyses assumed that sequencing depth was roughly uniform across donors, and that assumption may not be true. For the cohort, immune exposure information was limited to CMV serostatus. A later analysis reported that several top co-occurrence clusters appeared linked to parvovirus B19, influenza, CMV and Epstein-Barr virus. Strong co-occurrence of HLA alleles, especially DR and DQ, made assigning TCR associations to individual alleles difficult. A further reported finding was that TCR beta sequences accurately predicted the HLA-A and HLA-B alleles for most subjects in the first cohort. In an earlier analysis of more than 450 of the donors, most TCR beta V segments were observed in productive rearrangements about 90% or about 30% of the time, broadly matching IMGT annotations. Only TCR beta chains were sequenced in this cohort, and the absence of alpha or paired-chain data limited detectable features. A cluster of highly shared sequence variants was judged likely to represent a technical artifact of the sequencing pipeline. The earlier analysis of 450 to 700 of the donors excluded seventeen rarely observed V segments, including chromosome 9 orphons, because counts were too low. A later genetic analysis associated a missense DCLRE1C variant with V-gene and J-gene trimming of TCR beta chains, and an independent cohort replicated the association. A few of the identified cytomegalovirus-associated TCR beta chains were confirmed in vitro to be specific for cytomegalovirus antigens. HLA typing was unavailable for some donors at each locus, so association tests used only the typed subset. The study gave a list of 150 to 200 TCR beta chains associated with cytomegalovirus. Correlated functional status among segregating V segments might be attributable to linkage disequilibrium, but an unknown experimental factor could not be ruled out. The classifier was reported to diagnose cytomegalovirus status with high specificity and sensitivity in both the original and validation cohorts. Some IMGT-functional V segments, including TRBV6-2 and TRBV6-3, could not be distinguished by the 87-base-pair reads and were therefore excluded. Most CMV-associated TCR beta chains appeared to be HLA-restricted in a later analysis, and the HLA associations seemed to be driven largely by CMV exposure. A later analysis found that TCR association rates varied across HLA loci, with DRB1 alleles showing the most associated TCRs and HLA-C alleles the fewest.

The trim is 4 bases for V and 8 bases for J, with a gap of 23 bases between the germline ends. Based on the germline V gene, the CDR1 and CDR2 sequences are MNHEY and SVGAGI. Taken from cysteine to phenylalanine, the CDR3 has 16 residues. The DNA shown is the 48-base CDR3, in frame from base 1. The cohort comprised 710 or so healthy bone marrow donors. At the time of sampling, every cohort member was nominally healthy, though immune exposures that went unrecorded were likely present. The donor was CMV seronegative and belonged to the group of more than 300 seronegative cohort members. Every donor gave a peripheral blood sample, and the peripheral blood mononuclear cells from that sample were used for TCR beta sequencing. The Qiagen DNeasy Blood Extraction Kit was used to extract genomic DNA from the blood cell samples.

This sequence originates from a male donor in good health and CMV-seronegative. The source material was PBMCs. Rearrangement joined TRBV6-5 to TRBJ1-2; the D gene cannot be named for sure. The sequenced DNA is TGTGCCAGCAGTTTTTTGGGTTCCCGGTCTCCGGGGGGCTACACCTTC. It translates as CASSFLGSRSPGGYTF.